These 23 T cell receptor beta chains originate from one sample sequenced in a study of Ad26.COV2.S vaccination and SARS-CoV-2 variants. Treatment given: 19 received Ad26.COV2.S at low or high dose, single or two shots; about 5 received placebo; per-sample allocation not given. It was on day 63 after the first vaccine or placebo injection that samples were taken. Profiled with immunoSEQ multiplex PCR; TCRdb holds only in-frame clones, not every one. Of around 300,000 clones listed, 75% to 90% were seen once; the top ten hold approximately 11%. This specimen consisted of peripheral blood, obtained in a trial of Ad26.COV2.S vaccine versus placebo. Every receptor here comes from a person between 18 and 59 years old who received the Ad26.COV2.S COVID-19 vaccine or a placebo.

V is TRBV28 and J is TRBJ2-3; 10 bases map to TRBD2. After removal of 10 bases from V and 6 bases from J, the junction contained 16 bases not matched to a gene. Germline CDR1 reads MDHEN; CDR2 reads SYDVKM. The CDR3 is made up of 16 amino acids. CDR3 region: CATTTSGRGGRDTQYF. The DNA for the CDR3 is TGTGCCACCACGACTAGCGGGCGGGGGGGTAGGGATACGCAGTATTTT. Combining the CDR3 with reference TRBV28 and TRBJ2-3 gives the whole variable domain DVKVTQSSRYLVKRTGEKVFLECVQDMDHENMFWYRQDPGLGLRLIYFSYDVKMKEKGDIPEGYSVSREKKERFSLILESASTNQTSMYLCATTTSGRGGRDTQYFGPGTRLTVL.

The chain is built from TRBV7-9 and TRBJ1-1; a possible D gene is TRBD1 (6 bases). Trimming cost V 2 bases and J 6 bases, with 13 bases left between them. The CDR3 is 14 residues long. CDR1 is SEHNR, CDR2 FQNEAQ, per germline (reference sequence). CDR3 nucleotide sequence: TGTGCCAGCAGCTTACCCGGGACACCGGCTGAAGCTTTCTTT. It codes for CASSLPGTPAEAFF.

V usage is TRBV15 and J usage is TRBJ2-7; D is tentatively TRBD1 or TRBD2 (5 bases each). Per the germline V gene, CDR1 is LNHNV and CDR2 is YYDKDF (reference sequence). The CDR3 runs to 15 residues. The V end was cut by 3 bases, the J end by 3 bases, with 15 bases between. The CDR3: CATSRFSGTNYEQYF. The CDR3 nucleotides are TGTGCCACCAGCAGGTTTTCCGGGACCAACTACGAGCAGTACTTC.

V is TRBV5-8 and J is TRBJ2-1; 8 bases agree with TRBD1. The V and J ends lost 6 bases and 8 bases, in that order; junction bases with no gene match: 10. This CDR3 region has 14 residues. The germline CDR1 and CDR2 sequences are SGHTS and YDEGEE. The CDR3 sequence is CASNPTGGIDEQFF. As DNA, the CDR3 is TGTGCCAGCAACCCCACAGGGGGGATTGATGAGCAGTTCTTC.

The chain uses TRBV4-3 and TRBJ2-7; TRBD2 might be the D (6 bases). CDR3 length: 15 residues. Trimming took 0 bases from V and 4 from J, leaving 13 bases between them. CDR1 LGHNA and CDR2 YSLEER come from the germline V gene. CDR3 sequence reads: CASSQDTSRIYEQYF. The CDR3 bases are TGCGCCAGCAGCCAAGATACTAGCAGAATATACGAGCAGTACTTC.

The V gene is TRBV7-9, the J gene TRBJ1-1; D not certain. The germline gives CDR1 SEHNR, CDR2 FQNEAQ (reference sequence). The CDR3 is made up of 14 amino acids. Trimming removed 5 bases at V and 0 bases at J, with 10 bases between. CDR3 DNA sequence: TGTGCCAGCAGCCATTCGTTGGTGAACACTGAAGCTTTCTTT. Translation gives CASSHSLVNTEAFF.

The V call is TRBV6-2 or TRBV6-3, the J call TRBJ2-2; 9 bases are a match to TRBD2. The V and J ends lost 2 bases and 0 bases, in that order; junction bases with no gene match: 4. Germline loops: CDR1 MNHEY, CDR2 SVGEGT. The CDR3 consists of 17 residues. The CDR3 protein is CASSYGSSGTNTGELFF. The CDR3 nucleotides are TGTGCCAGCAGTTACGGGTCTAGCGGGACGAACACCGGGGAGCTGTTTTTT.

The chain employs TRBV18 and TRBJ2-5; D call uncertain. V dropped 0 bases and J dropped 3 bases, with 11 bases sitting between them. The CDR3 totals 15 residues. Germline V gene lookup returns CDR1 KGHSH and CDR2 LQKENI. Here the CDR3 reads CASSPPSLTEETQYF. CDR3 nucleotide sequence: TGTGCCAGCTCACCACCGTCGCTGACCGAAGAGACCCAGTACTTC. Supplemented by reference TRBV18 and TRBJ2-5, the full variable domain reads NAGVMQNPRHLVRRRGQEARLRCSPMKGHSHVYWYRQLPEEGLKFMVYLQKENIIDESGMPKERFSAEFPKEGPSILRIQQVVRGDSAAYFCASSPPSLTEETQYFGPGTRLLVL.

J is TRBJ2-6 and V is TRBV28; D uncertain. Germline CDR1 is MDHEN and CDR2 is SYDVKM. V lost 6 bases to trimming and J lost 0 bases, with 12 bases between them. The CDR3 is made up of 16 amino acids. CDR3 DNA: TGTGCCAGCAGGGGATCCCTAAGCTCTGGGGCCAACGTCCTGACTTTC. Its protein product is CASRGSLSSGANVLTF.

The chain combines TRBV7-8 with TRBJ2-4; 7 bases fit TRBD1. This CDR3 is built from 21 residues. Trimming removed 5 bases from V and 0 bases from J; junction bases left unmatched: 22. The germline CDR1 and CDR2 sequences are SGHVS and FQNEAQ. For the CDR3, the DNA is TGTGCCAGCAGCCGAGAGACTTTACAGGGGCCTCCGGTGATAGCCAAAAACATTCAGTACTTC. Its protein product is CASSRETLQGPPVIAKNIQYF.

The V gene is TRBV28, the J gene TRBJ2-3; D not certain. The CDR3 extends over 12 amino acids. The V gene's germline CDR1 is MDHEN and CDR2 SYDVKM. V lost 5 bases, J lost 5 bases, and 8 bases lay in between. In DNA form, the CDR3 reads TGTGCCAGCAGTCCTTGGGGAGATACGCAGTATTTT. It encodes CASSPWGDTQYF.

This CDR3 is CASSYEGRHTDTQYF. The CDR3 coding sequence is TGTGCCAGCAGTTACGAGGGGAGACACACAGATACGCAGTATTTT. The chain uses TRBV6-2 or TRBV6-3 and TRBJ2-3; D may correspond to TRBD1 or TRBD2 (5 bases each). CDR1 is MNHEY and CDR2 is SVGEGT in the germline V gene. Between the trimmed V and J ends, which lost 2 bases and 2 bases, there was a span of 11 bases. The CDR3 consists of 15 residues.

The J gene is TRBJ1-2, the V gene TRBV27; D ambiguous. The CDR3 is 16 amino acids. Germline CDR1 reads MNHEY; CDR2 reads SMNVEV (reference sequence). V was shortened by 6 bases and J by 2 bases, with 19 bases between the two germline ends. The CDR3, as DNA: TGTGCCAGCAGCTCACGGAGGGCCGCCCGGAACTATGGCTACACCTTC. Its protein product is CASSSRRAARNYGYTF.

This chain connects TRBV27 to TRBJ2-1, with D unresolved. V was pared by 7 bases and J by 3 bases, with 10 bases between. Germline values: CDR1 MNHEY, CDR2 SMNVEV (reference sequence). CDR3 size: 13 residues. The CDR3 reads CASMASVYNEQFF. Written as DNA, the CDR3 is TGTGCCAGCATGGCGTCGGTCTACAATGAGCAGTTCTTC.

The CDR3 bases are TGTGCCACCACGCGAGGGGGGCGCAGGAACACTGAAGCTTTCTTT. This encodes CATTRGGRRNTEAFF. V is TRBV28 and J is TRBJ1-1; perhaps TRBD1 as D (6 bases). This CDR3 spans 15 amino acids. The V end lost 10 bases, the J end lost 1 base, and 19 bases lay between the germline ends. The germline gives CDR1 MDHEN, CDR2 SYDVKM.

The chain uses TRBV7-2 and TRBJ1-2, with D perhaps TRBD1 (5 bases). The V and J ends lost 3 bases and 6 bases respectively, with 11 bases between them. The CDR3 totals 13 residues. Germline CDR1 SGHTA, CDR2 FQGNSA. CDR3 sequence reads: CASSLGVRDGYTF. The CDR3 coding sequence is TGTGCCAGCAGCTTGGGGGTGCGGGATGGCTACACCTTC.

Note on this clone: Because the CDR3 is missing its conserved closing phenylalanine or tryptophan, this is likely a read error. The DNA is left out, because the CDR3 cannot be placed on it with certainty; the CDR3 is given as TCRdb lists it. The V gene is TRBV9, the J gene TRBJ2-7; the D call of TRBD2 is as the table states it, not checked on the DNA. The CDR3 numbers 11 amino acids, ends counted. CDR1 and CDR2 from the germline V gene are SGDLS and YYNGEE. The CDR3 here is CASRWDGGGCD.

The chain couples TRBV30 to TRBJ1-1; TRBD1 matches at 8 bases. Germline V gene sequence: CDR1 GTSNPN, CDR2 SVGIG (reference sequence). The CDR3 consists of 14 residues. With 4 bases clipped from V and 7 bases from J, the junction kept 11 bases outside the gene matches. The CDR3 bases are TGTGCCTGGAAACCCCCGGACAGGGACCTTGAAGCTTTCTTT. This codes for CAWKPPDRDLEAFF.

This chain uses TRBV7-2 with TRBJ1-1; D is undetermined. Germline-derived CDR1 and CDR2 are SGHTA and FQGNSA. V dropped 1 base and J dropped 0 bases, with 9 bases sitting between them. CDR3 length: 15 amino acids. The CDR3 is CASSLVGVMNTEAFF. DNA for the CDR3: TGTGCCAGCAGCTTAGTTGGGGTCATGAACACTGAAGCTTTCTTT.

V gene TRBV7-8 combines with J gene TRBJ1-1; D ambiguous. This CDR3 contains 14 residues. V was shortened by 1 base and J by 4 bases, with 10 bases between the two germline ends. The germline gives CDR1 SGHVS, CDR2 FQNEAQ. CDR3 nucleotides: TGTGCCAGCAGCTTAGTCCGAGAGGGCACTGAAGCTTTCTTT. It translates to CASSLVREGTEAFF.

The CDR3, as DNA: TGTGCCAGCAGCATCGGACTAGCGGGAGAAAATGAGCAGTTCTTC. Protein: CASSIGLAGENEQFF. The rearrangement links TRBV7-3 to TRBJ2-1; 13 nucleotides match TRBD2. The CDR3 loop spans 15 amino acids. Trimming at V came to 5 bases and at J to 7 bases, leaving 5 bases not matched to a gene. Germline assignment: CDR1 SGHTA and CDR2 FQGTGA.

The gene calls are TRBV5-1 and TRBJ2-7; D gene ambiguous. Trimming removed 0 bases from V and 3 bases from J, with 7 bases in between. Per the germline V gene, CDR1 is SGHRS and CDR2 is YFSETQ. The CDR3 is made up of 13 amino acids. CDR3 loop: CASSLEQSYEQYF. CDR3 DNA sequence: TGCGCCAGCAGCTTGGAACAAAGCTACGAGCAGTACTTC.

The chain joins TRBV7-8 to TRBJ1-5; TRBD1 matches at 8 bases. Per germline, CDR1 SGHVS and CDR2 FQNEAQ. Trimming took 5 bases from V and 2 from J; bases not matched to a gene: 2. CDR3 length: 14 amino acids. CDR3 nucleotide sequence: TGTGCCAGCAGCCAGACAGGGGGCAATCAGCCCCAGCATTTT. Amino acid sequence: CASSQTGGNQPQHF.